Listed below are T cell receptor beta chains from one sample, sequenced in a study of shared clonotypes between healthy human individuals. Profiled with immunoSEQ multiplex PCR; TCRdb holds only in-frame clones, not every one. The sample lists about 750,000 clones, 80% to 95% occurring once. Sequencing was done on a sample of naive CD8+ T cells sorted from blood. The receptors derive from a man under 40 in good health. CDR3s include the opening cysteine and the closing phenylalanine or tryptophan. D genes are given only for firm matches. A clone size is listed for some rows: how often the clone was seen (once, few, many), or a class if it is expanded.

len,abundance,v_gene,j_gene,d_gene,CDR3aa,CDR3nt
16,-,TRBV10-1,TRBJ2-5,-,CASSESQDKVGETQYF,TGCGCCAGCAGTGAGTCGCAGGACAAGGTTGGCGAGACCCAGTACTTC
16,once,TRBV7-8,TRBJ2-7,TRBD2,CASSPGALAGVYEQYF,TGTGCCAGCAGCCCTGGGGCACTAGCGGGAGTCTACGAGCAGTACTTC
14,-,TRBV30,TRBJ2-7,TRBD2,CAWSVAGGLYEQYF,TGTGCCTGGAGTGTGGCGGGAGGGCTTTACGAGCAGTACTTC
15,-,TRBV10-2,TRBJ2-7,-,CASSESGGAGYEQYF,TGCGCCAGCAGTGAGTCGGGGGGCGCGGGGTACGAGCAGTACTTC
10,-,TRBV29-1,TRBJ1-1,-,CSVDDTEAFF,TGCAGCGTTGATGACACTGAAGCTTTCTTT
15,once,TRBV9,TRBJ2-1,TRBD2,CASSGSSGTYNEQFF,TGTGCCAGCAGCGGATCTAGCGGGACCTACAATGAGCAGTTCTTC
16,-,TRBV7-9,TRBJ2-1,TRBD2,CASSLPRGREHNEQFF,TGTGCCAGCAGCTTACCCCGAGGGAGGGAACACAATGAGCAGTTCTTC
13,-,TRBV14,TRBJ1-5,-,CASSHRGWQPQHF,TGTGCCAGCAGCCATAGGGGTTGGCAGCCCCAGCATTTT
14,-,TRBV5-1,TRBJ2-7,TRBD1,CASSWGQGIDEQYF,TGCGCCAGCAGCTGGGGACAGGGAATCGACGAGCAGTACTTC
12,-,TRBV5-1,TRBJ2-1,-,CASSLEGHEQFF,TGCGCCAGCAGCTTGGAGGGCCATGAGCAGTTCTTC